The 2 T cell receptor beta chains below come from one sample, sequenced in a study of cytomegalovirus exposure and HLA in healthy donors. The data were produced by immunoSEQ multiplex PCR, yet TCRdb's version contains in-frame clones alone and is incomplete. The table has about 200,000 clones, more than 75% seen once; the top ten hold about 2%. Sequenced sample: PBMCs. All receptors derive from a woman aged 18 to 35 in good health and CMV-seropositive.

This rearrangement joins TRBV4-1 to TRBJ2-7; D might be TRBD1 (6 bases). Trimming took off 0 bases at V and 4 bases at J, with 16 bases between the two ends. The CDR3 loop spans 16 amino acids. The germline gives CDR1 MGHRA, CDR2 YSYEKL. CDR3 residues: CASSQDSQGTSYEQYF. The CDR3 region has the DNA TGCGCCAGCAGCCAAGATTCCCAGGGGACCTCTTACGAGCAGTACTTC.

The V gene is TRBV2, the J gene TRBJ1-1; no definite D call. The length of the CDR3 is 12 residues. Deletions cut 3 bases from V and 11 bases from J, with 13 bases between. CDR1 is SNHLY, CDR2 FYNNEI, per germline. CDR3 residues: CASSEIAGHAFF. The CDR3 DNA reads TGTGCCAGCAGTGAGATCGCCGGTCACGCTTTCTTT. The full variable domain, rest sourced from reference TRBV2 and TRBJ1-1, is EPEVTQTPSHQVTQMGQEVILRCVPISNHLYFYWYRQILGQKVEFLVSFYNNEISEKSEIFDDQFSVERPDGSNFTLKIRSTKLEDSAMYFCASSEIAGHAFFGQGTRLTVV.